The 2 T cell receptor beta chains below all came from one sample that was sequenced in a study of blood T cells in healthy people across ages. A sample-barcoded 5' primer and a J-beta primer mix were used in a second PCR of roughly 7 to 11 cycles. TCRdb re-analysed the 5' RACE reads in MiXCR, keeping a single row per CDR3 protein. Among some 940,000 distinct CDR3 sequences listed, around 29% were seen once. Separately, the same data were catalogued under a study of T cells of mothers and their children.

Sample: blood. Source of these receptors: a woman aged 40-49 years in good health.

The chain uses TRBV6-8 and TRBJ1-5; D not resolved. CDR3 length: 16 residues. The germline gives CDR1 MNHGY, CDR2 SAAAGT. Trimming took 7 bases from V and 9 from J, leaving 25 bases between them. CDR3 loop: CASTTAPFGRTRPQHF. The CDR3 bases are TGTGCCAGCACCACGGCCCCCTTTGGCCGGACGCGGCCCCAGCATTTT.

J is TRBJ2-5 and V is TRBV28; 11 bases agree with TRBD2. After removal of 3 bases from V and 11 bases from J, the junction contained 11 bases not matched to a gene. The CDR3 contains 15 residues. From germline, CDR1 is MDHEN and CDR2 SYDVKM. CDR3 sequence: CASSFGSGGAGEQYF. CDR3 nucleotides: TGTGCCAGCAGTTTTGGTAGCGGGGGGGCCGGGGAGCAGTACTTC. Full variable domain (remainder filled in from reference TRBV28 and TRBJ2-5): DVKVTQSSRYLVKRTGEKVFLECVQDMDHENMFWYRQDPGLGLRLIYFSYDVKMKEKGDIPEGYSVSREKKERFSLILESASTNQTSMYLCASSFGSGGAGEQYFGPGTRLLVL.